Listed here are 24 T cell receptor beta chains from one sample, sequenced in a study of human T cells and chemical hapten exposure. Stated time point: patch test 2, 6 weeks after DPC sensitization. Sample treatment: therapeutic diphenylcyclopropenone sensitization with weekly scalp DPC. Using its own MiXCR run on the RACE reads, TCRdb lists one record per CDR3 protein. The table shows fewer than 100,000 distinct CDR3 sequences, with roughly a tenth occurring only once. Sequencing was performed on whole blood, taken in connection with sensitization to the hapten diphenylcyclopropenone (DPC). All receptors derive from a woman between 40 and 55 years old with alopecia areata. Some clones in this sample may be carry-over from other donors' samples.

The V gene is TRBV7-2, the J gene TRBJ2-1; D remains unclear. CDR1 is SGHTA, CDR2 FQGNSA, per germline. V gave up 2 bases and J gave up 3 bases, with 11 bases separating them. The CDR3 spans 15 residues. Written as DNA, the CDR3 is TGTGCCAGCAGCTTATCTCTAGATAGCTACAATGAGCAGTTCTTC. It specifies CASSLSLDSYNEQFF.

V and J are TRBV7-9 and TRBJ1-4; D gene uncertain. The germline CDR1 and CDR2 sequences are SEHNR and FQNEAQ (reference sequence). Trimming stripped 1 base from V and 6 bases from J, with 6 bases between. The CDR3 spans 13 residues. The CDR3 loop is CASSLGLHEKLFF. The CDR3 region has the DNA TGTGCCAGCAGCTTAGGCCTCCATGAAAAACTGTTTTTT.

CDR3 nucleotides: TGTGCCAGCAGTTTAGACGTCTCGCGGAGTAGCACAGATACGCAGTATTTT. It translates to CASSLDVSRSSTDTQYF. This chain uses TRBV27 with TRBJ2-3; D is uncertain. The V gene's germline CDR1 is MNHEY and CDR2 SMNVEV (reference sequence). CDR3 length: 17 amino acids. V lost 2 bases, J lost 0 bases, and 15 bases lay in between.

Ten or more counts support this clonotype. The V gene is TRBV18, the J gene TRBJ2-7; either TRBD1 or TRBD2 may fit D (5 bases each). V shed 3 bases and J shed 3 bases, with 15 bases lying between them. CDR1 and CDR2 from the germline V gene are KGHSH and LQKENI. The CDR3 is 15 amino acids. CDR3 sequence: CASSPGVLFGYEQYF. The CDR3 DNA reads TGTGCCAGCTCACCGGGGGTATTGTTCGGCTACGAGCAGTACTTC.

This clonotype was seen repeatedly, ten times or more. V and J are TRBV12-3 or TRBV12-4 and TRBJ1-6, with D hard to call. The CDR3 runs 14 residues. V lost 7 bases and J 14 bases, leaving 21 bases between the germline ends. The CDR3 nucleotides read TGTGCCAGCAACGTGGACGGAGGAGATTGGACCCTCCACTTT. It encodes CASNVDGGDWTLHF.

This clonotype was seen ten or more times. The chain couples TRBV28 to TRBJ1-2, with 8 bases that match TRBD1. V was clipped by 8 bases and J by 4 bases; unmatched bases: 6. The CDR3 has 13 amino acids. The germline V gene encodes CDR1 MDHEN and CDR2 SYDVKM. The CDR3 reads CASDSGQGYGYTF. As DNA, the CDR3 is TGTGCCAGCGATTCTGGACAGGGCTATGGCTACACCTTC.

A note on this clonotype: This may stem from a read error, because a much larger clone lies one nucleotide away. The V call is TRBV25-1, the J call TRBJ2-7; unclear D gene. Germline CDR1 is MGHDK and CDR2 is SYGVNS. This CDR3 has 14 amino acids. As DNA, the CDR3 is TGTGCCATCAGTGACCACGGTAGCTCCTACGAGCAGTACTTC. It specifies CAISDHGSSYEQYF.

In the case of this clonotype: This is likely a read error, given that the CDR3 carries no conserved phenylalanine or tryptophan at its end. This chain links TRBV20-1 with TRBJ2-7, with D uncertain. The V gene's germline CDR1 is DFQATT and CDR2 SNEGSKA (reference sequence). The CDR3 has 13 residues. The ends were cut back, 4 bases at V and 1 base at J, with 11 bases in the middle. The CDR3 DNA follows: TGCAGTGCTATTCCAGCGCAGTCCTACGAGCAGTACATC. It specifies CSAIPAQSYEQYI.

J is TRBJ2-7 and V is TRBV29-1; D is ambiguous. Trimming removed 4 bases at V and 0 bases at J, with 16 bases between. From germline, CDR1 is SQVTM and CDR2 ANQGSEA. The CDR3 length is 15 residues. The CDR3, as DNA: TGCAGCGTTGTTGGGCTACGCAAAAGCTCCTACGAGCAGTACTTC. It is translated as CSVVGLRKSSYEQYF.

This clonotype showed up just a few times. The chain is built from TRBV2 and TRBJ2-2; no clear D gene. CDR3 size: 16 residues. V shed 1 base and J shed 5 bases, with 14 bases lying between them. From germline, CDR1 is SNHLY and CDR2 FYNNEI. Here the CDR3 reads CASSEVRGIRTGELFF. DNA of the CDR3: TGTGCCAGCAGTGAAGTGCGAGGAATTAGGACCGGGGAGCTGTTTTTT.

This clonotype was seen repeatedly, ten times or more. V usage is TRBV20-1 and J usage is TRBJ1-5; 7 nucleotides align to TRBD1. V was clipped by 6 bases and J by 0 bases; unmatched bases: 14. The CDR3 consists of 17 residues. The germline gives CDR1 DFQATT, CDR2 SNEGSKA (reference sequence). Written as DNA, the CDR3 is TGCAGTGCCACTAAGACAGGGACAATTTATAGCAATCAGCCCCAGCATTTT. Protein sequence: CSATKTGTIYSNQPQHF.

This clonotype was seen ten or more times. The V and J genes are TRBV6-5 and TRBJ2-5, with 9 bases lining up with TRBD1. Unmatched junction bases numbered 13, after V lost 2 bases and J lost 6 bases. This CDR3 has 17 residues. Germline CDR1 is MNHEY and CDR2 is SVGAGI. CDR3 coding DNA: TGTGCCAGCAGTTACACCACAGGGGGCCCCGACGGAAAGACCCAGTACTTC. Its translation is CASSYTTGGPDGKTQYF.

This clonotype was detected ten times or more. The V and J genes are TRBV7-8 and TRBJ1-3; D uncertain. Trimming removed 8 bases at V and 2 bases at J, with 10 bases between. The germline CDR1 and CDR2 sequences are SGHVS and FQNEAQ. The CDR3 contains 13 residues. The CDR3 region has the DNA TGTGCCAGCGAAAACCCCCCTGGAAACACCATATATTTT. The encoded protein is CASENPPGNTIYF.

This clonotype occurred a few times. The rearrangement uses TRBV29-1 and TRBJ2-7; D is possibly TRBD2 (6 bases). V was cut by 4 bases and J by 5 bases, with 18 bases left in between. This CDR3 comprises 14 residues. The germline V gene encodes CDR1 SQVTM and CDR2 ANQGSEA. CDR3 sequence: CSVGREPLGDEQYF. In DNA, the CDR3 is TGCAGCGTTGGACGGGAGCCCCTAGGGGACGAGCAGTACTTC.

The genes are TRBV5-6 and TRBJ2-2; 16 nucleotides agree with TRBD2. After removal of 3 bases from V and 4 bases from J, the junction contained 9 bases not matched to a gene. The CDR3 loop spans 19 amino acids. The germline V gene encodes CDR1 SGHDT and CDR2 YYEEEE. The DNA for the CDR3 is TGTGCCAGCAGCTGGGGACTAGCGGGAGGGCCACGTTTCACCGGGGAGCTGTTTTTT. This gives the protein CASSWGLAGGPRFTGELFF.

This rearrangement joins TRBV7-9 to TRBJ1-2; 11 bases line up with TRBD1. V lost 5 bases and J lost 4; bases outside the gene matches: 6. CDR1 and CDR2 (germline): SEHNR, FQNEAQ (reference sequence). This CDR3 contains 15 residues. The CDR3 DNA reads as TGTGCCAGCAGCCAAGTAGGGACAGGGGGCTATGGCTACACCTTC. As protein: CASSQVGTGGYGYTF.

CDR3 sequence: CASSKGLAGAKNIQYF. As DNA, the CDR3 is TGTGCCAGCAGTAAAGGACTAGCGGGAGCCAAAAACATTCAGTACTTC. V gene TRBV6-2 or TRBV6-3 combines with J gene TRBJ2-4; 11 nucleotides align to TRBD2. V was pared by 5 bases and J by 0 bases, with 3 bases of the junction left unmatched. The length of the CDR3 is 16 residues. The germline V gene has CDR1 MNHEY and CDR2 SVGEGT.

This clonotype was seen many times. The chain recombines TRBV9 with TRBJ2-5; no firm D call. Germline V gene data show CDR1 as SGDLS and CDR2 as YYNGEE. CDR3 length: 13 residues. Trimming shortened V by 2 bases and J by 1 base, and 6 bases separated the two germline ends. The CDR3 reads CASSVAVQETQYF. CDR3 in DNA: TGTGCCAGCAGCGTGGCGGTCCAAGAGACCCAGTACTTC.

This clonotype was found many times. The CDR3: CASRDPTNTGELFF. CDR3 DNA sequence: TGTGCCAGCAGGGATCCAACGAACACCGGGGAGCTGTTTTTT. The chain links TRBV6-2 or TRBV6-3 to TRBJ2-2; D ambiguous. Per germline, CDR1 MNHEY and CDR2 SVGEGT. Trimming left V 6 bases short and J 0 bases short, with 8 bases between. CDR3 length: 14 residues.

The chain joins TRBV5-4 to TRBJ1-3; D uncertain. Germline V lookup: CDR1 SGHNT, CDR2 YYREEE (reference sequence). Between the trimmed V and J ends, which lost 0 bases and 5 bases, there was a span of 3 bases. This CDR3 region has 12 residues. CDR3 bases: TGTGCCAGCAGCTTGGACCGAAACACCATATATTTT. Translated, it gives CASSLDRNTIYF.

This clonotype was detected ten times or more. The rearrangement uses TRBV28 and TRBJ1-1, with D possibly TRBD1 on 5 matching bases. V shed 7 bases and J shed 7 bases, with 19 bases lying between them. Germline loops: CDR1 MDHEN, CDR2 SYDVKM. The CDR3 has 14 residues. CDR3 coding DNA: TGTGCCAGCACTGGGGTGACAGCGGGAGTTGAAGCTTTCTTT. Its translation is CASTGVTAGVEAFF.

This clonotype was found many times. CDR3 sequence (DNA): TGTGCCAGCAGCTTAAGGCTGGACCGACCCTACGAGCAGTACTTC. Its protein is CASSLRLDRPYEQYF. The V call is TRBV7-9, the J call TRBJ2-7; D is ambiguous. Looked up from germline, CDR1 is SEHNR and CDR2 is FQNEAQ (reference sequence). Trimming stripped 2 bases from V and 2 bases from J, with 13 bases between. The CDR3 length is 15 residues.

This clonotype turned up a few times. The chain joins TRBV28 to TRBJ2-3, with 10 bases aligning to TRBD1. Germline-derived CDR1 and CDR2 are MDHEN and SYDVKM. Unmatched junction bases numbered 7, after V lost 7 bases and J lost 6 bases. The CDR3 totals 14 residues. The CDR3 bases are TGTGCCAGCAATTGGGGACAGGGGCCCGATACGCAGTATTTT. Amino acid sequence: CASNWGQGPDTQYF.

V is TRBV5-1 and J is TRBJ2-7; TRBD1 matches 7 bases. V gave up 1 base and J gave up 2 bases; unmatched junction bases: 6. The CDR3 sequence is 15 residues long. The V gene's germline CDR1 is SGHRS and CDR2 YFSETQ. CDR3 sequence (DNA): TGCGCCAGCAGCTTGTATGAGGGGACAGCCTACGAGCAGTACTTC. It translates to CASSLYEGTAYEQYF.